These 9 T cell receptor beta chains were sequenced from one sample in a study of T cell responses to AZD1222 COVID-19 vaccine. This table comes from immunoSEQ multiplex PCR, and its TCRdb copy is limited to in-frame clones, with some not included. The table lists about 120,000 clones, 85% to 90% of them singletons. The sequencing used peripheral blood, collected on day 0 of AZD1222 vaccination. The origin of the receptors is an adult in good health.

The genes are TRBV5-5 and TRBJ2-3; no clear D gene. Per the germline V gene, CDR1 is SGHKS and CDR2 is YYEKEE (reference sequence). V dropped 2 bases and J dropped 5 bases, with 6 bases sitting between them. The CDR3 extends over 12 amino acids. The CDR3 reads CASSLLGDTQYF. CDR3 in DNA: TGTGCCAGCAGCTTACTGGGAGATACGCAGTATTTT.

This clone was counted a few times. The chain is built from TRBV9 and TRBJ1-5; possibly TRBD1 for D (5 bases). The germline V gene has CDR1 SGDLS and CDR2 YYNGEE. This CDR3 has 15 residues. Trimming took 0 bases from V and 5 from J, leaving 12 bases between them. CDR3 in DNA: TGTGCCAGCAGCGTAGGTAAGGGGTCTCATCAGCCCCAGCATTTT. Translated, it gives CASSVGKGSHQPQHF.

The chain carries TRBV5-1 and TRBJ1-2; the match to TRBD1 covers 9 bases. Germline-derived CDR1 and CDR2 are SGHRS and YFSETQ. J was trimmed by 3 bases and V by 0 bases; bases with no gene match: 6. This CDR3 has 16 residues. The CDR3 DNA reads TGCGCCAGCAGCTTGGGCGCGGGACAGGGCTACTATGGCTACACCTTC. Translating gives CASSLGAGQGYYGYTF.

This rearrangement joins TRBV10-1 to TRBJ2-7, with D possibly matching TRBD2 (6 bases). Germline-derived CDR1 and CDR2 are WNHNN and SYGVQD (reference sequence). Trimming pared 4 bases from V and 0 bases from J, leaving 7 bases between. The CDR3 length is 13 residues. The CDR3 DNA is TGCGCCAGCAGTGTGGGGGGCTCCTACGAGCAGTACTTC. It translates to CASSVGGSYEQYF.

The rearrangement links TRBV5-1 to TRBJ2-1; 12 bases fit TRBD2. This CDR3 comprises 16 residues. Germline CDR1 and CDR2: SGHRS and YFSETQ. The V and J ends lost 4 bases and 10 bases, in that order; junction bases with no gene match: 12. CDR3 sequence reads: CASSPLGLAGGNEQFF. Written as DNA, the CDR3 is TGCGCCAGCAGCCCCCTCGGGCTAGCGGGGGGGAACGAGCAGTTCTTC.

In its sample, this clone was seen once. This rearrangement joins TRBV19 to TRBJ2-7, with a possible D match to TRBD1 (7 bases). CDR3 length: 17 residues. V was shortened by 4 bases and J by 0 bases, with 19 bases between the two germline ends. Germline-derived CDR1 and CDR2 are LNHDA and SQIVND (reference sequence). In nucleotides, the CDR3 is TGTGCCAGTAGTAGGGGCCAGGGGGGACAGAGCTCCTACGAGCAGTACTTC. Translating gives CASSRGQGGQSSYEQYF.

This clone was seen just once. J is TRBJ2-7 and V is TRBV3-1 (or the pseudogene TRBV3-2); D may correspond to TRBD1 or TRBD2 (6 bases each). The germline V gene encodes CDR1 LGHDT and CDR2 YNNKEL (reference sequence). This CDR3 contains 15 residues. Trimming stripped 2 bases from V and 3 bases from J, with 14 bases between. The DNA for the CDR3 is TGTGCCAGCAGCCAACGTGGAGGGGGAGGCTACGAGCAGTACTTC. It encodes CASSQRGGGGYEQYF.

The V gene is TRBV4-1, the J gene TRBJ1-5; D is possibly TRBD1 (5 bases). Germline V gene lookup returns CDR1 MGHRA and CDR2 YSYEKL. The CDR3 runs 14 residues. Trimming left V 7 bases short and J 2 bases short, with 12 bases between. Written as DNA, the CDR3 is TGCGCCAGCACCCCGGGGGGGGGCAATCAGCCCCAGCATTTT. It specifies CASTPGGGNQPQHF.

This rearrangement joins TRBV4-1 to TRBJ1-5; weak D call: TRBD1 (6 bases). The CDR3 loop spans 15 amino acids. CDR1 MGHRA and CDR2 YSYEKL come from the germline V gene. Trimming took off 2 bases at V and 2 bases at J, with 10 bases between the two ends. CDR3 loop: CASSQTGSGNQPQHF. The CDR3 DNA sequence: TGCGCCAGCAGCCAAACAGGGTCCGGCAATCAGCCCCAGCATTTT.